This entry describes one T cell receptor (beta chain). Its target antigen remains unknown. The record has no base qualities; no much larger clone is one base away. The data derive from a study of cytomegalovirus exposure and HLA in healthy donors (dated 2017 in TCRdb). Broadly, across the study: In an earlier analysis of under 600 of the donors, 276 Gb of sequence data and 117 million unique TCR beta sequences from 150 million to 200 million T cells were reported. To decide whether each TCR beta V gene segment behaved as functional or pseudogenic, an earlier analysis of some 600 of the donors relied on high-throughput TCR beta sequencing. A later analysis re-examined previously published TCR beta repertoires from just over 650 donors and added high-resolution HLA genotyping to investigate patterns of TCR occurrence. To predict cytomegalovirus infection status, the study brought together high-throughput TCR immunosequencing, statistical association of individual TCRs with disease status, and machine learning. Rather than using new phenotypic data, the later analysis identified candidate immune exposures from TCR beta sequences and from how often those sequences occurred across donors. The study was designed to test whether signatures of past pathogen exposure could be identified by cataloging public T cell receptors. Typing coverage differed by locus: A, B, C, DRB1 and DQB1 were typed in about 620-640 donors, DQA1 in about 500, DPA1 in some 600, and DPB1 in approximately 450. Every repertoire in the discovery cohort had been generated on one and the same sequencing platform. A few DR-DQ haplotypes were treated as single units for association and clustering because of strong linkage in the cohort. Donor age, sex, ethnicity and CMV serostatus were collected together with the repertoire data. Along with the approximately 700-subject first cohort, a separate validation cohort of over a hundred different subjects was used. Among the roughly 390 genotyped donors, around 81% belonged to the genetic ancestry cluster associated with self-reported Caucasian donors. Approximately 330 gigabases of sequencing data and around 80 million unique TCR sequences made up an early release that covered over 550 HLA-typed donors. The study used immunosequencing to profile the T cell repertoires of 666 subjects and linked those repertoires to cytomegalovirus serostatus. HLA typing included class I and class II loci at four-digit resolution. Across under 500 genotyped donors of the cohort, an average of approximately 220,000 unique TCR beta nucleotide sequences per donor were sequenced, and approximately 17% of those sequences were non-productive. In a later genetic analysis, genome-wide SNP genotypes for about three fifths of the roughly 670 donors were used, and that subset was treated as a discovery cohort. General conclusions and limits of the study: A later analysis associated 15,000 to 20,000 TCR beta sequences with specific HLA alleles at a false discovery rate of 0.05. A later analysis found that TCR association rates varied across HLA loci, with DRB1 alleles showing the most associated TCRs and HLA-C alleles the fewest. In a later genetic analysis, a missense DCLRE1C variant was associated with V-gene and J-gene trimming of TCR beta chains, and the association was replicated in an independent cohort. A later analysis found that HLA-associated TCR beta chains were more clonally expanded and had lower generation probabilities than equally common non-associated chains. Across donors, most TCR sequences were observed very rarely, whereas some public TCRs were present in many individuals. Broadly in line with IMGT annotations, most TCR beta V segments showed up in productive rearrangements about 87% or about 30% of the time in an earlier analysis of several hundred of the donors. The cohort was sequenced for TCR beta chains only, and without alpha or paired-chain data the features that could be detected were limited. A cluster of highly shared sequence variants was judged likely to represent a technical artifact of the sequencing pipeline. The study gave a list of around 170 TCR beta chains associated with cytomegalovirus. Correlated functional status among segregating V segments might reflect linkage disequilibrium, but an unknown experimental factor could not be ruled out. In both the original and validation cohorts, the classifier was reported to diagnose cytomegalovirus status with high specificity and sensitivity. In a later analysis, most CMV-associated TCR beta chains were found to appear HLA-restricted, with HLA associations seemingly driven largely by CMV exposure. A few of the identified cytomegalovirus-associated TCR beta chains were confirmed in vitro to be specific for cytomegalovirus antigens. In a later analysis, several top co-occurrence clusters were reported to appear linked to parvovirus B19, influenza, CMV and Epstein-Barr virus. A further reported finding was that TCR beta sequences accurately predicted the HLA-A and HLA-B alleles for most subjects in the first cohort. The 87-base-pair reads could not distinguish some IMGT-functional V segments, including TRBV6-2 and TRBV6-3, so those segments were excluded. Presence/absence analyses assumed roughly uniform sequencing depth across donors, an assumption that may not hold. Because some donors lacked HLA typing at each locus, the association tests relied only on the typed subset. Because counts were too low, roughly 16 rarely observed V segments, including chromosome 9 orphons, were excluded from the earlier analysis of 587 of the donors. For the cohort, immune exposure information was limited to CMV serostatus. The authors suggested that the approach could potentially be extended to other disease states and immunological phenotypes. When HLA alleles, especially DR and DQ, strongly co-occurred, TCR associations were difficult to assign to individual alleles. According to a later genetic analysis, donors in an Asian-associated ancestry cluster had fewer N-insertions in productive TCRs than the roughly 660-donor mean.

Library construction relied on the immunoSEQ multiplex PCR assay. For the multiplex PCR, a mixture combining 60 forward primers for TCR Vbeta segments and 13 reverse primers for TCR Jbeta segments was used. The CDR3 region of rearranged TCR beta genes was amplified from genomic DNA with a multiplex PCR assay. Amplified TCR beta libraries were sequenced as 87-base-pair reads on the Illumina HiSeq System. The authors processed their data as follows. Across the 670 or so repertoires, a later analysis counted approximately 75 million unique TCR beta chains, 9.5 million to 12 million of which were shared by at least two donors. A nearest-neighbor algorithm error-corrected the raw reads and collapsed the reads into unique sequences, merging closely related sequences to remove PCR and sequencing errors. V, D and J gene segments were assigned by aligning CDR3 sequences to IMGT reference sequences. Each retained sequence needed at least a six-nucleotide match to both a V gene segment and a J gene segment. Rearrangements were called productive when the CDR3 lacked stop codons and stayed in frame with V and J; all others were non-productive. Following IMGT convention, CDR3 was defined as the stretch from the second conserved V-encoded cysteine to the conserved J-encoded phenylalanine. Sequences without an unambiguous match to a single V gene segment were excluded from the earlier analysis of a few hundred of the donors. In an earlier analysis of some 590 of the donors, a V segment was called functional when productive rearrangements were above 56.7%, and segregating when the standard deviation between donors exceeded 5%. A statistical classification framework was built for diagnosing cytomegalovirus status from the catalog of TCR beta chain sequences. V and J gene assignment, in a later analysis, came from comparing TCR nucleotide sequences with IMGT/GENE-DB human TR gene sequences. Using the TCRdist pipeline, a later analysis assigned CDR3 sequences along with most-parsimonious VDJ recombination scenarios. In a later analysis, each TCR beta chain was defined by its CDR3 amino acid sequence together with its V-gene family, and reads lacking a unique V-gene family were excluded. In a later analysis, fewer than 600 highly shared, low-generation-probability nucleotide sequences were removed to address suspected cross-contamination and a sequencing artifact. In a later analysis, a clonal expansion index for each public chain was calculated from normalized within-repertoire ranks of inferred template counts. In a later analysis, generation probabilities were computed using a VDJ recombination model fitted to out-of-frame rearrangements, and the results were checked against IGoR. A later analysis scored TCR-TCR, TCR-HLA and TCR-CMV co-occurrence with hypergeometric tests, applying a repertoire-size bias correction to TCR pairs. False discovery rates were estimated in a later analysis by permuting HLA or CMV assignments 20 times. A later analysis grouped co-occurring TCRs with DBSCAN, adding TCRdist sequence similarity when clustering within HLA-allele-positive subsets. Co-occurrence clustering excluded repertoires with fewer than 30,000 or more than 120,000 public chains, plus five with anomalous nucleotide sharing. Here the immuneACCESS table is served through TCRdb, limited to in-frame sequences with V and J called. Missing clones are a known gap in these copies; in checked studies unresolved V genes cover under half, and the rest lacks a known reason. V and J calls and clone size are given by that table; D and trimming were obtained from the DNA. The sample contains more than 90,000 clones, roughly 80% of them found a single time. The ten largest clones represent about a fifth of the sample.

The cohort comprised hundreds of healthy bone marrow donors. At the time of sampling, every cohort member was nominally healthy, though immune exposures that went unrecorded were likely present. The donor tested CMV seropositive, placing the donor among the approximately 290 seropositive members of the cohort. A peripheral blood sample was provided by each donor, and peripheral blood mononuclear cells were used for TCR beta sequencing. Genomic DNA was extracted from the blood cell samples with the Qiagen DNeasy Blood Extraction Kit. V and J are trimmed by 4 bases and 0 bases, and the gene matches miss 16 bases of the junction. Spanning cysteine to phenylalanine, the CDR3 consists of 19 amino acids. Only the CDR3 region is kept as DNA, spanning 57 bases read in frame from base 1. Per the germline V gene, MDHEN is the CDR1 and SYDVKM is the CDR2.

This sequence was found in a man aged 25-40 years in good health and CMV-seropositive. The chain links TRBV28 with TRBJ2-3; a stretch of 7 junction bases matches TRBD1. Sample: PBMCs. The DNA is as follows: TGTGCCAGCAGTTCGGACCGGACAGGAATATCCTCTAGCACAGATACGCAGTATTTT. It specifies CASSSDRTGISSSTDTQYF.